Below, 19 T cell receptor beta chains from the same sample are listed, as sequenced in a study of cytomegalovirus exposure and HLA in healthy donors. PCR employed 60 Vbeta and 13 Jbeta primers. Data came from immunoSEQ multiplex PCR; TCRdb stores just in-frame clones and leaves some out. The sample records over 75,000 clones, 60% to 80% being singletons. Material for sequencing was PBMCs. The receptors were sampled from a female donor in good health and CMV-seronegative.

The chain has TRBV6-6 and TRBJ1-1; D is undetermined. Deletions cut 5 bases from V and 3 bases from J, with 10 bases between. There are 13 residues in the CDR3. Germline-derived CDR1 and CDR2 are MNHNY and SVGAGI (reference sequence). CDR3 region: CASSDWRDTEAFF. As DNA, the CDR3 is TGTGCCAGCAGTGATTGGAGGGACACTGAAGCTTTCTTT.

This chain links TRBV5-4 with TRBJ1-4; 9 nucleotides match TRBD1. CDR1 is SGHNT, CDR2 YYREEE, per germline (reference sequence). V shed 1 base and J 2 bases; nucleotides not matched to a gene: 3. This CDR3 contains 16 residues. CDR3 nucleotide sequence: TGTGCCAGCAGCTTGCGGACAGGGGTTACTAATGAAAAACTGTTTTTT. This encodes CASSLRTGVTNEKLFF.

The gene calls are TRBV9 and TRBJ2-7; D gene unclear. Germline loops: CDR1 SGDLS, CDR2 YYNGEE. The CDR3 runs 14 residues. Deletions cut 0 bases from V and 3 bases from J, with 10 bases between. CDR3 sequence: CASSVGAENYEQYF. The CDR3 DNA follows: TGTGCCAGCAGCGTAGGGGCAGAGAACTACGAGCAGTACTTC.

This clone was observed once. The J gene is TRBJ2-1, the V gene TRBV9; D call uncertain. The V end lost 4 bases, the J end lost 9 bases, and 11 bases lay between the germline ends. CDR3 size: 12 residues. Germline loops: CDR1 SGDLS, CDR2 YYNGEE. CDR3 residues: CASSPSSGEQFF. The CDR3 nucleotides are TGTGCCAGCAGCCCTTCCTCAGGTGAGCAGTTCTTC.

This clone has more than one count but fewer than ten. The chain is built from TRBV7-9 and TRBJ1-1; D remains unclear. The CDR3 sequence is 15 residues long. V dropped 3 bases and J dropped 5 bases, with 16 bases sitting between them. CDR1 SEHNR and CDR2 FQNEAQ come from the germline V gene (reference sequence). This chain's CDR3 is CASSFRGLSWTEAFF. CDR3 DNA sequence: TGTGCCAGCAGCTTCCGGGGTCTGAGCTGGACTGAAGCTTTCTTT. Full variable domain (missing parts from reference TRBV7-9 and TRBJ1-1): DTGVSQNPRHKITKRGQNVTFRCDPISEHNRLYWYRQTLGQGPEFLTYFQNEAQLEKSRLLSDRFSAERPKGSFSTLEIQRTEQGDSAMYLCASSFRGLSWTEAFFGQGTRLTVV.

This chain uses TRBV6-6 with TRBJ1-1; 7 nucleotides agree with TRBD1. CDR1 and CDR2 from the germline V gene are MNHNY and SVGAGI (reference sequence). This CDR3 contains 12 residues. V trimming: 6 bases; J trimming: 8 bases; junction bases outside the gene matches: 6. The CDR3 DNA reads TGTGCCAGCAGAACCGACAGGGCCGAAGCTTTCTTT. It codes for CASRTDRAEAFF.

V is TRBV6-1 and J is TRBJ2-1, with TRBD2 matching 10 bases. There are 14 residues in the CDR3. Germline CDR1 MNHNS, CDR2 SASEGT. The J segment lost 3 bases and the V segment lost 7 bases, leaving 3 bases of the junction unmatched. This CDR3 reads CASKRLAGYNEQFF. The CDR3 DNA reads TGTGCCAGCAAACGACTAGCGGGCTACAATGAGCAGTTCTTC.

V is TRBV25-1 and J is TRBJ2-1; D perhaps matches TRBD2 (5 bases). Trimming cost V 7 bases and J 9 bases, with 10 bases left between them. CDR1 is MGHDK, CDR2 SYGVNS, per germline. There are 11 residues in the CDR3. CDR3 region: CASMEVGEQFF. CDR3 nucleotides: TGTGCCAGCATGGAGGTAGGTGAGCAGTTCTTC.

Regarding this clone: The junction does not match germline at one end; this may be a read error. The V and J genes are TRBV7-9 and TRBJ2-2; D is possibly TRBD1 (6 bases). Germline values: CDR1 SEHNR, CDR2 FQNEAQ (reference sequence). The length of the CDR3 is 15 residues. The CDR3 loop is CASSFRGFNTGELFF. In DNA, the CDR3 is TGTGCCAGCAGCTTCAGGGGTTTCAACACTGGGGAGCTGTTTTTT.

The rearrangement uses TRBV5-1 and TRBJ2-2; no reliable D call. This CDR3 has 15 residues. Per the germline V gene, CDR1 is SGHRS and CDR2 is YFSETQ. Trimming shortened V by 1 base and J by 1 base, and 8 bases separated the two germline ends. The CDR3 sequence: CASSLMRLNTGELFF. The CDR3 coding sequence is TGCGCCAGCAGCTTGATGCGGTTGAACACCGGGGAGCTGTTTTTT. The variable domain in full, with the rest retrieved from reference TRBV5-1 and TRBJ2-2, is KAGVTQTPRYLIKTRGQQVTLSCSPISGHRSVSWYQQTPGQGLQFLFEYFSETQRNKGNFPGRFSGRQFSNSRSEMNVSTLELGDSALYLCASSLMRLNTGELFFGEGSRLTVL.

The sample holds one count of this clone. This chain connects TRBV5-6 to TRBJ1-1, with 10 nucleotides matching TRBD1. This CDR3 comprises 16 residues. Germline V lookup: CDR1 SGHDT, CDR2 YYEEEE. V lost 0 bases and J lost 11; bases outside the gene matches: 13. CDR3 DNA: TGTGCCAGCAGCTTGGCCGCGGGACAGGGGTATTGGGGGGCTTTCTTT. Translation: CASSLAAGQGYWGAFF.

The chain is built from TRBV5-1 and TRBJ2-2, with 14 nucleotides matching TRBD2. The CDR3 runs 18 residues. Trimming took 6 bases from V and 2 from J; bases not matched to a gene: 9. From germline, CDR1 is SGHRS and CDR2 YFSETQ. The CDR3 loop reads CASNPMGTSGGNTGELFF. The CDR3 DNA follows: TGCGCCAGCAACCCCATGGGGACTAGCGGGGGAAACACCGGGGAGCTGTTTTTT.

This clone was recorded only once. The J gene is TRBJ2-3, the V gene TRBV5-4; TRBD2 matches 9 bases. V lost 4 bases, J lost 1 base, and 4 bases stayed unmatched. The germline CDR1 and CDR2 sequences are SGHNT and YYREEE (reference sequence). The CDR3 length is 15 residues. The CDR3 protein is CASSPRLAGTDTQYF. CDR3 coding DNA: TGTGCCAGCAGCCCCCGACTAGCGGGCACAGATACGCAGTATTTT.

The V and J genes are TRBV27 and TRBJ2-3, with 9 bases aligning to TRBD1. The germline gives CDR1 MNHEY, CDR2 SMNVEV (reference sequence). Germline trimming cut 1 base from V and 6 bases from J; bases unmatched to any gene: 5. The CDR3 extends over 15 amino acids. In DNA, the CDR3 is TGTGCCAGCAGTTTATGGGACAGGGAGGGGGATACGCAGTATTTT. The encoded protein is CASSLWDREGDTQYF.

The chain employs TRBV5-1 and TRBJ1-1; TRBD1 matches 8 bases. The junction had 10 bases not matched to a gene; V was cut back by 3 bases and J by 6 bases. This CDR3 has 15 amino acids. Germline CDR1 reads SGHRS; CDR2 reads YFSETQ. The CDR3 is CASSSLGGTGAEAFF. Written as DNA, the CDR3 is TGCGCCAGCAGCTCCCTCGGGGGGACAGGCGCTGAAGCTTTCTTT.

V usage is TRBV7-9 and J usage is TRBJ1-2; 8 bases are shared with TRBD1. The V segment lost 5 bases and the J segment 1 base; nucleotides outside the gene matches: 6. CDR3 size: 15 residues. Looked up from germline, CDR1 is SEHNR and CDR2 is FQNEAQ (reference sequence). CDR3 sequence reads: CASSTPGQGNYGYTF. The CDR3 DNA reads TGTGCCAGCAGCACACCTGGACAGGGTAACTATGGCTACACCTTC.

The V call is TRBV28, the J call TRBJ2-1; 7 bases are a match to TRBD1. The CDR3 contains 16 residues. The germline V gene has CDR1 MDHEN and CDR2 SYDVKM. The V gene end was trimmed by 2 bases and the J gene end by 0 bases; junction bases not matched to a gene: 4. The CDR3 DNA reads TGTGCCAGCAGTTTACTACAGGGGAGCTCCTACAATGAGCAGTTCTTC. Translation gives CASSLLQGSSYNEQFF.

This clone was picked up one time. V is TRBV29-1 and J is TRBJ1-5, with D unresolved. CDR1 is SQVTM, CDR2 ANQGSEA, per germline. Trimming pared 6 bases from V and 0 bases from J, leaving 12 bases between. The CDR3 runs to 14 residues. The CDR3, as DNA: TGCAGCGTCCGGTTTAGTAATAGCAATCAGCCCCAGCATTTT. Translated: CSVRFSNSNQPQHF.

The rearrangement joins TRBV29-1 to TRBJ2-7, with TRBD2 matching 9 bases. This CDR3 is 15 amino acids long. The junction had 11 bases not matched to a gene; V was cut back by 7 bases and J by 1 base. The V gene's germline CDR1 is SQVTM and CDR2 ANQGSEA. The CDR3 nucleotides are TGCAGCGCCGGAGGGCGGGAGGGCCAGTCCTACGAGCAGTACTTC. Protein product: CSAGGREGQSYEQYF.